This T cell receptor (beta chain) was observed in a study of vaccination and CD4 T cells after COVID-19. For the study at large: SARS-CoV-2, HCoV-NL63, HCoV-OC43 and HCoV-229E supplied the overlapping spike peptides used to stimulate cells. Controls used CEFX viral epitopes (positive), HIV-1 Nef peptides (negative), or no peptide. Broader study findings: Relatively few convalescent patients and no early post-infection timepoints were analyzed.

V lost 7 bases and J lost 5, with 9 bases in between. CDR1 is SNHLY and CDR2 is FYNNEI in the germline V gene. The CDR3 loop spans 13 amino acids. With regard to this clonotype: The target antigen is unknown.

The Oncomine TCR Beta short-read assay sequenced DNA from cultured CD4+ T cells. TCRdb recomputed calls from the PCR reads with MiXCR, one row per CDR3 protein. This table has about 2,800 distinct CDR3 sequences, over 70% appearing once. Treatment denoted: approximately 9-day PBMC culture with coronavirus spike peptide pools or control peptides (ViraFEST assay). Wells that each held about 2 million PBMCs were cultured with 7.5 to 10 IU/ml IL-2 and about 9.8 ug/ml peptide pools. The sequenced sample was CD4+ T cells from blood, cultured in vitro. The V call is TRBV2, the J call TRBJ1-6; the D is unclear. The clonotype originates from a human donor who had recovered from COVID-19. The CDR3 bases are TGTGCCAGCAAGGGAACCCATAATTCACCCCTCCACTTT. Its protein is CASKGTHNSPLHF.